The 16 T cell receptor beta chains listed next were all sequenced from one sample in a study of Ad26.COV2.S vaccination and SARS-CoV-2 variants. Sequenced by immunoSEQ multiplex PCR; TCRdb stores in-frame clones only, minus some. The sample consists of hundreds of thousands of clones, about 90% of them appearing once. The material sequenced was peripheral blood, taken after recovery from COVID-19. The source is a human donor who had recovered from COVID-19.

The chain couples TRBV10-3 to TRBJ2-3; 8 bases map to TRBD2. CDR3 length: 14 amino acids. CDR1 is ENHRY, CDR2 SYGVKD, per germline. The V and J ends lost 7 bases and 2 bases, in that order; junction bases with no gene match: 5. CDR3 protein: CAINQRGYTDTQYF. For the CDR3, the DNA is TGTGCCATCAATCAGCGGGGGTACACAGATACGCAGTATTTT.

CDR3 bases: TGCAGCGTTCCGACCCCCGGGCTCATCTACGAGCAGTACTTC. Amino acid sequence: CSVPTPGLIYEQYF. The V gene is TRBV29-1, the J gene TRBJ2-7; D unresolved. V was pared by 5 bases and J by 3 bases, with 17 bases between. Germline V gene data show CDR1 as SQVTM and CDR2 as ANQGSEA. The CDR3 extends over 14 amino acids.

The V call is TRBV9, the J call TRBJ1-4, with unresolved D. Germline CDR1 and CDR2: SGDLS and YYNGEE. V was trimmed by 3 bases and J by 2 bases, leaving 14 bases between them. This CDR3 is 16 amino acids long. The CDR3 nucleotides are TGTGCCAGCAGCGCCGAGCAGAGGTCGACTAATGAAAAACTGTTTTTT. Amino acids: CASSAEQRSTNEKLFF.

The chain's CDR3 is CAISGRDVSYEQYF. The CDR3 DNA reads TGTGCCATCAGTGGGCGGGACGTCTCCTACGAGCAGTACTTC. This chain connects TRBV10-3 to TRBJ2-7, with a weak D call TRBD2 (6 bases). Germline CDR1 is ENHRY and CDR2 is SYGVKD. There are 14 residues in the CDR3. V lost 4 bases to trimming and J lost 0 bases, with 10 bases between them.

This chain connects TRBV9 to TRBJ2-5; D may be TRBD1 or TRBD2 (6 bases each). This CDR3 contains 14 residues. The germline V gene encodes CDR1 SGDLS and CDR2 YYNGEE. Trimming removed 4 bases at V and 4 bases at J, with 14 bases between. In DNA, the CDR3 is TGTGCCAGCAGCCCCTCGGGGGCCGGAGAGACCCAGTACTTC. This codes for CASSPSGAGETQYF.

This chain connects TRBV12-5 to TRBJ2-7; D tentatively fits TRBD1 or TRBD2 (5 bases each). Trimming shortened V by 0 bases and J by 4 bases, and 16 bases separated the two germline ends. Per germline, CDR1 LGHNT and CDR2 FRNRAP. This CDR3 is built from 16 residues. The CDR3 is CASGLVPPGPGYEQYF. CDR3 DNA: TGTGCTAGTGGTTTGGTACCCCCGGGGCCCGGGTACGAGCAGTACTTC.

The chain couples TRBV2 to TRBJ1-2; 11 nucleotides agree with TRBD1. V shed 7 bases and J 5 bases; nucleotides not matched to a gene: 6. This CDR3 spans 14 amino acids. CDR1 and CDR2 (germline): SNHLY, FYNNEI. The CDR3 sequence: CASIGDRGVYGYTF. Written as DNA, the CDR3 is TGTGCCAGCATCGGGGACAGGGGGGTATATGGCTACACCTTC.

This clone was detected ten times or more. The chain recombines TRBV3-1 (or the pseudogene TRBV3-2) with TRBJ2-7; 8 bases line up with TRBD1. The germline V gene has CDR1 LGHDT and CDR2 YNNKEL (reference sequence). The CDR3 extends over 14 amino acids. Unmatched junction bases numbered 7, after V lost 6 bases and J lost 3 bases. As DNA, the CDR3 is TGTGCCAGCAGGACGACAGGGGCGATCTACGAGCAGTACTTC. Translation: CASRTTGAIYEQYF.

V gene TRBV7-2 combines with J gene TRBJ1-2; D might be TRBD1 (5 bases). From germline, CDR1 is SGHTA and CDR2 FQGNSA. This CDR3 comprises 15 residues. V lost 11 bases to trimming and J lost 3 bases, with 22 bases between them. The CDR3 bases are TGTGCCGTTGGAGACAGACTTAAGAAGGACTATGGCTACACCTTC. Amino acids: CAVGDRLKKDYGYTF.

The CDR3 nucleotides read TGCGCCAGCAGCCTAAGCAGAGGGGTGAAGAACATTCAGTACTTC. Its protein product is CASSLSRGVKNIQYF. V usage is TRBV4-1 and J usage is TRBJ2-4; D possibly matches TRBD1 or TRBD2 (5 bases each). Per germline, CDR1 MGHRA and CDR2 YSYEKL. The germline V and J ends were trimmed by 4 bases and 7 bases, with 17 bases remaining between them. The CDR3 runs 15 residues.

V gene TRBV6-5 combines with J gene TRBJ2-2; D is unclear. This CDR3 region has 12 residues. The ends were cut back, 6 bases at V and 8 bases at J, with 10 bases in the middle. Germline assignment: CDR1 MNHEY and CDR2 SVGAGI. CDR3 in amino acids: CASSPNSGELFF. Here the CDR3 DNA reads TGTGCCAGCAGCCCCAACTCGGGGGAGCTGTTTTTT.

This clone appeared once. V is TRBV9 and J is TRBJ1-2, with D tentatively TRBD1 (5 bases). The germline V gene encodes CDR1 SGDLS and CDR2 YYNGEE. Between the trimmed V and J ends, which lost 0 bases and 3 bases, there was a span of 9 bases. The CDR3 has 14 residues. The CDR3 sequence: CASSVGRGDYGYTF. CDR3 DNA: TGTGCCAGCAGCGTAGGACGAGGGGACTATGGCTACACCTTC.

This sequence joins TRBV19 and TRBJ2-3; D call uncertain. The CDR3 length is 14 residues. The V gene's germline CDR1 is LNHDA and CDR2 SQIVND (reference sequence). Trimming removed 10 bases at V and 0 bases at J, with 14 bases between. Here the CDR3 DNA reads TGTGCCATATCGAACAAAGCTAGCACAGATACGCAGTATTTT. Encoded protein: CAISNKASTDTQYF.

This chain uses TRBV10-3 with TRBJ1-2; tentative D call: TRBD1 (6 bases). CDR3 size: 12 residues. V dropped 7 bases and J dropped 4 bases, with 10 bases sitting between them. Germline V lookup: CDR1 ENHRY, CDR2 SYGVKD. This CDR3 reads CAIMARGYGYTF. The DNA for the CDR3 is TGTGCCATCATGGCCAGGGGCTATGGCTACACCTTC.

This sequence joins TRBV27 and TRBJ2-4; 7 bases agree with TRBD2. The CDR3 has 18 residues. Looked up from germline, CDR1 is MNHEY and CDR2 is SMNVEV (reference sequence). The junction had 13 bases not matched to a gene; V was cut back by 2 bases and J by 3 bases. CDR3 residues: CASSLTPWGGEGKNIQYF. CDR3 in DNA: TGTGCCAGCAGTTTAACCCCCTGGGGGGGAGAAGGCAAAAACATTCAGTACTTC.

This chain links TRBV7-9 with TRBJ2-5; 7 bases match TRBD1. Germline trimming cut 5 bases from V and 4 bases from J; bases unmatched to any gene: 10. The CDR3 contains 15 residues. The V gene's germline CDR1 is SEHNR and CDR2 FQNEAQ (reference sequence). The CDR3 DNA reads TGTGCCAGCAGCCCCCGAGGGGGCCCCAGAGAGACCCAGTACTTC. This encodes CASSPRGGPRETQYF.